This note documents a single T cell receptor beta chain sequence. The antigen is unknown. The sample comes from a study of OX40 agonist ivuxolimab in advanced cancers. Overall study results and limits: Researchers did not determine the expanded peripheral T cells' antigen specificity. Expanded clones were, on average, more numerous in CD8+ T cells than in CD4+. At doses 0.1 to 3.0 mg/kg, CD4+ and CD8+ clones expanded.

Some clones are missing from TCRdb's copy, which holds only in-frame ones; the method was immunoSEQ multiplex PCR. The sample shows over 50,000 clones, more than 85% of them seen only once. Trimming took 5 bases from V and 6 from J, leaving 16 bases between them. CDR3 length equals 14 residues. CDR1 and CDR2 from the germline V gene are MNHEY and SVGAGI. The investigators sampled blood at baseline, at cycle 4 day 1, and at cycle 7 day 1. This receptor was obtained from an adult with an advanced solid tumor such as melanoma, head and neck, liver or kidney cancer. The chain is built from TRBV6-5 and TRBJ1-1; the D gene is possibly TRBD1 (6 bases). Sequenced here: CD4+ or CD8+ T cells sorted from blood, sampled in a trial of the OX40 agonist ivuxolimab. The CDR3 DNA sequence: TGTGCCAGCAGTCGGTTTATGACAGGCCCTGAAGCTTTCTTT. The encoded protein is CASSRFMTGPEAFF.